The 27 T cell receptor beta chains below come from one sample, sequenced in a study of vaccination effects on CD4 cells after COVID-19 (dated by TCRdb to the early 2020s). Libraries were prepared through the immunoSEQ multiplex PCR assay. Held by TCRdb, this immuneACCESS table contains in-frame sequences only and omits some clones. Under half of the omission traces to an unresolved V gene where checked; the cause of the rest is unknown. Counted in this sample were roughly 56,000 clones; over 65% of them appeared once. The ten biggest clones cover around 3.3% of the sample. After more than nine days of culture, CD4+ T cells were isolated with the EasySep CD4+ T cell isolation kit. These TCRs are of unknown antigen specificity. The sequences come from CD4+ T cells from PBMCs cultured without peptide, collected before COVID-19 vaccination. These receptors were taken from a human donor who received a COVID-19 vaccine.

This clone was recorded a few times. Here the CDR3 DNA reads TGTGCCAGCTCACTGAATCGAGATTACGAGCAGTACGTC. Its protein is CASSLNRDYEQYV. The J gene is TRBJ2-7, the V gene TRBV18, with D unclear. Germline loops: CDR1 KGHSH, CDR2 LQKENI. This CDR3 has 13 residues. Trimming removed 4 bases at V and 4 bases at J, with 11 bases between.

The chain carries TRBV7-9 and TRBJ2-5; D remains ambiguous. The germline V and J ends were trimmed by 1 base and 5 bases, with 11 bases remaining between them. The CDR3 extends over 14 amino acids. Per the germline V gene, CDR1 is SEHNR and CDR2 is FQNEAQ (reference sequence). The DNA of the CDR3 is TGTGCCAGCAGCTTAGGTATAGCCCGGGAGACCCAGTACTTC. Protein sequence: CASSLGIARETQYF. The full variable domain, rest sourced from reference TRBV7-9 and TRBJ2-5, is DTGVSQNPRHKITKRGQNVTFRCDPISEHNRLYWYRQTLGQGPEFLTYFQNEAQLEKSRLLSDRFSAERPKGSFSTLEIQRTEQGDSAMYLCASSLGIARETQYFGPGTRLLVL.

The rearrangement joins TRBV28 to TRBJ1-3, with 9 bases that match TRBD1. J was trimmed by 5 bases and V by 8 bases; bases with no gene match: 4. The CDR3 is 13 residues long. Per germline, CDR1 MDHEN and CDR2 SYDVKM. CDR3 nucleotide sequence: TGTGCCAGCGACGGGACAGGGCGAAACACCATATATTTT. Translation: CASDGTGRNTIYF. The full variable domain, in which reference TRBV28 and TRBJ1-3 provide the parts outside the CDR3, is DVKVTQSSRYLVKRTGEKVFLECVQDMDHENMFWYRQDPGLGLRLIYFSYDVKMKEKGDIPEGYSVSREKKERFSLILESASTNQTSMYLCASDGTGRNTIYFGEGSWLTVV.

The CDR3 DNA reads as TGTGCCAGCAGCTTAGTCTTAAGGCTAGCGGACCAAGAGACCCAGTACTTC. Encoded protein: CASSLVLRLADQETQYF. The chain couples TRBV5-6 to TRBJ2-5; 7 nucleotides match TRBD2. Germline V CDR1 and CDR2: SGHDT, YYEEEE. With V trimmed by 2 bases and J by 0 bases, 10 bases remained unmatched. This CDR3 region has 17 residues.

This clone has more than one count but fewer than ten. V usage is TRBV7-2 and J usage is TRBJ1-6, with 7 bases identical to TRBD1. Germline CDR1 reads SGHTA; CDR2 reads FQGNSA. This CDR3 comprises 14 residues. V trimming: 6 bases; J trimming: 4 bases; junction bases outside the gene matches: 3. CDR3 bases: TGTGCCAGCAGGCCGGGACAGTATAATTCACCCCTCCACTTT. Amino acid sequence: CASRPGQYNSPLHF.

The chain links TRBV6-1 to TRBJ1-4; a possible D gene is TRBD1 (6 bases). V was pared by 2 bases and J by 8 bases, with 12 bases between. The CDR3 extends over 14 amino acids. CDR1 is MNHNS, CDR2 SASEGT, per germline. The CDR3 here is CASSEQGSGEKLFF. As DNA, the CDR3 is TGTGCCAGCAGTGAACAGGGGTCGGGGGAAAAACTGTTTTTT.

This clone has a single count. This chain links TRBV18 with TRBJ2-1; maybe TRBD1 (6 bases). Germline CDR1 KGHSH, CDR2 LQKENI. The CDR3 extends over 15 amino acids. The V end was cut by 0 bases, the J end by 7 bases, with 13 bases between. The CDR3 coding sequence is TGTGCCAGCTCACCACCTCGGCAGGGGCGGAATGAGCAGTTCTTC. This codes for CASSPPRQGRNEQFF.

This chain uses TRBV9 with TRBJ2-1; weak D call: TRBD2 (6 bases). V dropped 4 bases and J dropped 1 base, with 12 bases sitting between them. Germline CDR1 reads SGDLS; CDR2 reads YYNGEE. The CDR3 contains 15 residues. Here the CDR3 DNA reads TGTGCCAGCAGCATACTAGCTGGGTCCTACAATGAGCAGTTCTTC. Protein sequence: CASSILAGSYNEQFF.

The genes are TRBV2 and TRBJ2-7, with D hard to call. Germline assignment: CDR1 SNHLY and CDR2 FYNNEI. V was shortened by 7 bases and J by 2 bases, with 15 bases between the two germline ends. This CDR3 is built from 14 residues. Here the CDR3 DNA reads TGTGCCAGCATAAGGGCTTGGCCAACCTACGAGCAGTACGTC. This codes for CASIRAWPTYEQYV.

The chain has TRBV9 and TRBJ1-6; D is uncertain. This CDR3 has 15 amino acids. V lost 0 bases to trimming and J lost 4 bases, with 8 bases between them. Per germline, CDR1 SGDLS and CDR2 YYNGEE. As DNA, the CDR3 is TGTGCCAGCAGCGTAGGGCCGGATTATAATTCACCCCTCCACTTT. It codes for CASSVGPDYNSPLHF.

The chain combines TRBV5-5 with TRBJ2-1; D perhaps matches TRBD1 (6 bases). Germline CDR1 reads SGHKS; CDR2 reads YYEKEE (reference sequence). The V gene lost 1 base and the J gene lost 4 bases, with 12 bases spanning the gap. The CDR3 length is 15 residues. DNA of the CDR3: TGTGCCAGCAGCTTGATACAGGGATCATACAATGAGCAGTTCTTC. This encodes CASSLIQGSYNEQFF.

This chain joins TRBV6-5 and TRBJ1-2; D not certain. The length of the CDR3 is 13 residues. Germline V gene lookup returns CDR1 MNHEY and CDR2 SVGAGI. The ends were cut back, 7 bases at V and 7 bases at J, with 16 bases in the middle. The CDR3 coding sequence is TGTGCCAGCACATGGGGAAGGCAGAGTGGCTACACCTTC. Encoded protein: CASTWGRQSGYTF.

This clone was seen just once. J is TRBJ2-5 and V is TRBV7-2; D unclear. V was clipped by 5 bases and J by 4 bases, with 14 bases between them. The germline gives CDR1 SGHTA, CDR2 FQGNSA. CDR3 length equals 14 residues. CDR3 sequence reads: CASSPARRAETQYF. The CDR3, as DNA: TGTGCCAGCAGCCCGGCGCGTAGGGCAGAGACCCAGTACTTC.

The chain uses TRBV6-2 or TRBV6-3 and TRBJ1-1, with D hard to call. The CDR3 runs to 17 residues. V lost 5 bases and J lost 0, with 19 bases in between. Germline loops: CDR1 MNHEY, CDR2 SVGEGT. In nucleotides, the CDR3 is TGTGCCAGCAGTCTGCTAGAGGGCGGCCCTATGAACACTGAAGCTTTCTTT. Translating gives CASSLLEGGPMNTEAFF.

The CDR3 is CASSLEGATNEKLFF. The CDR3 DNA sequence: TGTGCCAGCAGTCTGGAAGGAGCAACTAATGAAAAACTGTTTTTT. The rearrangement links TRBV6-2 or TRBV6-3 to TRBJ1-4; no clear D gene. V was pared by 5 bases and J by 0 bases, with 10 bases between. The CDR3 runs to 15 residues. In germline, CDR1 is MNHEY, CDR2 SVGEGT.

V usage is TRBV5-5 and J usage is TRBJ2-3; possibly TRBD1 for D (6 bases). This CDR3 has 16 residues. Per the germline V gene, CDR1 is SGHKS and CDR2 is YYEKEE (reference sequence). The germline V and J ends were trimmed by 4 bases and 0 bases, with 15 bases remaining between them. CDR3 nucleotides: TGTGCCAGCAGCACTGGGTTAGGGGGTAGCACAGATACGCAGTATTTT. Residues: CASSTGLGGSTDTQYF.

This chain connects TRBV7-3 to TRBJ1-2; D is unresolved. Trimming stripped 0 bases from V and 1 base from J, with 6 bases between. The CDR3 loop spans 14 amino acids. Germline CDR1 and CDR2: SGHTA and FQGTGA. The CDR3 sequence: CASSLTGSNYGYTF. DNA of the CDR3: TGTGCCAGCAGCTTAACGGGTAGTAACTATGGCTACACCTTC. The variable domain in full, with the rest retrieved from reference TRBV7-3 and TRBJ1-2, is GAGVSQTPSNKVTEKGKYVELRCDPISGHTALYWYRQSLGQGPEFLIYFQGTGAADDSGLPNDRFFAVRPEGSVSTLKIQRTERGDSAVYLCASSLTGSNYGYTFGSGTRLTVV.

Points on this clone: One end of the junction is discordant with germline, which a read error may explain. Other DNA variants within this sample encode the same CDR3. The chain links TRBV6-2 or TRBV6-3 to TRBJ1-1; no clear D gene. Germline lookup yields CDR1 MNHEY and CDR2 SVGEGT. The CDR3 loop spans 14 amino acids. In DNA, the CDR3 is TGTGCCAGCAGTCGATGGTCAATGAACACCGAAGCTTTCTTT. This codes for CASSRWSMNTEAFF.

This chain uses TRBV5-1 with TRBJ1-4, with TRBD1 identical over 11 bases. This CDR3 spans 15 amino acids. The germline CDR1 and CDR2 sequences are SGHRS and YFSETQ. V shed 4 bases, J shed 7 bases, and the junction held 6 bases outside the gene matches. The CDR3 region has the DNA TGCGCCAGCAGCCAAAGGACAGGGGGCGGTGAAAAACTGTTTTTT. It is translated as CASSQRTGGGEKLFF.

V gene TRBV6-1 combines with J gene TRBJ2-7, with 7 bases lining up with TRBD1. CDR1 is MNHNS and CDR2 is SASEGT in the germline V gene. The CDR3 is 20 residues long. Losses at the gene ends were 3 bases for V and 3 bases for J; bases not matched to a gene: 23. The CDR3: CASSENRDSPFLTTIYEQYV. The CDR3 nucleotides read TGTGCCAGCAGTGAGAATCGGGACAGCCCTTTTCTCACCACAATCTACGAGCAGTACGTC.

CDR3 amino acids: CASSLVDSYEQYV. CDR3 in DNA: TGTGCCAGCAGCTTGGTGGATTCCTACGAGCAGTACGTC. This chain connects TRBV5-5 to TRBJ2-7; D unclear. Germline CDR1 and CDR2: SGHKS and YYEKEE (reference sequence). V lost 0 bases and J 1 base, leaving 5 bases between the germline ends. The CDR3 consists of 13 residues.

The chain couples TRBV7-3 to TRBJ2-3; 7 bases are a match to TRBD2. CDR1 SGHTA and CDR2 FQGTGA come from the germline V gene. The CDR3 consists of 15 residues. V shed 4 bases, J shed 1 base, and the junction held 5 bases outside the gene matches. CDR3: CASSSLGGGTDTQYF. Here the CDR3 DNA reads TGTGCCAGCAGCTCCCTGGGGGGGGGCACAGATACGCAGTATTTT.

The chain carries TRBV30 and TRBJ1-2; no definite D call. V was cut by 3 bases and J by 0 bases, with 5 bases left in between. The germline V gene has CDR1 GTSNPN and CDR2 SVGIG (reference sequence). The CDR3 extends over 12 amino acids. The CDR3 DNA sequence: TGTGCCTGGAGCAGAACTAACTATGGCTACACCTTC. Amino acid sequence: CAWSRTNYGYTF.

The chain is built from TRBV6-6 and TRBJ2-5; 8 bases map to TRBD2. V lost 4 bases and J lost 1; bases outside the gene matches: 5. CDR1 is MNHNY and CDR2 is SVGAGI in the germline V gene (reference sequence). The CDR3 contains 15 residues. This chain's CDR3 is CASSSHAGGQETQYF. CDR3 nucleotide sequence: TGTGCCAGCAGTTCCCATGCGGGGGGCCAAGAGACCCAGTACTTC.

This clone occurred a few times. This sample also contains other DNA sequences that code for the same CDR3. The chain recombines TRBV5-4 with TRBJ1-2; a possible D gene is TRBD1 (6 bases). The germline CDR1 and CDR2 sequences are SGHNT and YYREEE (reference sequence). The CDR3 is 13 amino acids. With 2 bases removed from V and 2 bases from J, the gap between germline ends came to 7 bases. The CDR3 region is CASSFRGNYGYTF. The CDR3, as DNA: TGTGCCAGCAGCTTCAGGGGAAACTATGGCTACACCTTC.

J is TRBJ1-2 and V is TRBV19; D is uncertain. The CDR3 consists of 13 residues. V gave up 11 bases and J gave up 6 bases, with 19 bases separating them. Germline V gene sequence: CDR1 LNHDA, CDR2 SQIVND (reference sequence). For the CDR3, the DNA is TGTGCCTGTGGAGAGGCCGCCCCTGATGGCTACACCTTC. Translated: CACGEAAPDGYTF.

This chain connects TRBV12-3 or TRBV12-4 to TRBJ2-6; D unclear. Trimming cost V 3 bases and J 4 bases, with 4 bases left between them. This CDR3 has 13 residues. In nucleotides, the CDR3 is TGTGCCAGCAGTTTCGCAGGGGCCAACGTCCTGACTTTC. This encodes CASSFAGANVLTF.